The T cell receptor (beta chain) under discussion was sequenced for a study of blood T cell repertoires in COVID-19. About the research overall: Both acute and convalescent COVID-19 samples were obtained from the United States, Italy and Spain. Nucleic acid was either cDNA or gDNA, and it came from T cells, B-cell-depleted T cells, or PBMCs.

The data were produced by immunoSEQ multiplex PCR, yet TCRdb's version contains in-frame clones alone and is incomplete. The sample includes about 100,000 clones, about 84% seen only once; the top ten take 9.5% to 15%. This CDR3 is built from 16 residues. The germline V gene has CDR1 LGHDT and CDR2 YNNKEL (reference sequence). Trimming at V came to 1 base and at J to 3 bases, leaving 7 bases not matched to a gene. The specimen was peripheral blood. The chain links TRBV3-1 (or the pseudogene TRBV3-2) to TRBJ2-7; TRBD1 aligns across 9 bases. The origin of this receptor is a human donor in a cohort sampled during active COVID-19. The DNA of the CDR3 is TGTGCCAGCAGCCAAGCGCGGGGACAGGGAGGCTACGAGCAGTACTTC. Amino acids: CASSQARGQGGYEQYF.